The 2 T cell receptor beta chains given below trace back to one sample, sequenced in a study of CD8+ T cells in alopecia areata. Reverse transcribed after extraction, RNA yielded cDNA as the sequencing template. The repertoire was sequenced with immunoSEQ multiplex PCR; TCRdb's copy has only in-frame clones and lacks some. The sample includes 140,000 to 150,000 clones, about 60% seen only once; the top ten take roughly 6.5%. Source: CD4+ T cells sorted from blood, taken at week 0. All receptors derive from a human donor with alopecia areata.

The chain combines TRBV30 with TRBJ2-7; D is ambiguous. The CDR3 is made up of 11 amino acids. Germline-derived CDR1 and CDR2 are GTSNPN and SVGIG (reference sequence). The V end lost 5 bases, the J end lost 3 bases, and 8 bases lay between the germline ends. CDR3 region: CAWGVGYEQYF. CDR3 nucleotide sequence: TGTGCCTGGGGAGTGGGCTACGAGCAGTACTTC.

The V gene is TRBV6-5, the J gene TRBJ2-5, with D unclear. Per germline, CDR1 MNHEY and CDR2 SVGAGI. The CDR3 runs 13 residues. Trimming left V 0 bases short and J 3 bases short, with 5 bases between. CDR3 loop: CASSYSYEETQYF. CDR3 DNA: TGTGCCAGCAGTTACTCGTACGAAGAGACCCAGTACTTC.